This T cell receptor beta chain comes out of a study of cytomegalovirus exposure and HLA in healthy donors. Primers for the PCR totalled 60 Vbeta and 13 Jbeta. The repertoire was sequenced with immunoSEQ multiplex PCR; TCRdb's copy has only in-frame clones and lacks some. This table holds approximately 150,000 clones, 55% to 80% found once. This CDR3 is 18 amino acids long. CDR1 LGHNA and CDR2 YNFKEQ come from the germline V gene. V shed 0 bases and J shed 0 bases, with 17 bases lying between them. Sequenced: PBMCs. The gene calls are TRBV4-2 and TRBJ1-1; weak D call: TRBD1 (5 bases). This sequence was found in a woman aged 55-69 years in good health and CMV-seropositive. CDR3: CASSQDLGASRLNTEAFF. DNA for the CDR3: TGTGCCAGCAGCCAAGATCTTGGGGCTTCCAGGTTGAACACTGAAGCTTTCTTT.